These T cell receptor beta chains were read from a single sample in a study of cytomegalovirus exposure and HLA in healthy donors. The method was immunoSEQ multiplex PCR; TCRdb's version includes in-frame clones alone and lacks a portion of them. The data show about 190,000 clones, roughly 80% seen once. Material: PBMCs. These receptors came from a man between 40 and 49 years old in good health and CMV-seropositive. Each CDR3 is given with its conserved first and last residue. D genes are given only for firm matches. The size field is filled for only some rows; it gives once, few, many or a size class.

TRBV9	-	TRBJ2-5	-	CASSQGEGQGETQYF	TGTGCCAGCAGCCAAGGGGAGGGACAAGGAGAGACCCAGTACTTC
TRBV7-2	-	TRBJ2-1	-	CASSLGWTYNEQFF	TGTGCCAGCAGCCTCGGGTGGACCTACAATGAGCAGTTCTTC
TRBV4-1	-	TRBJ1-5	TRBD1	CASSHREGQGNQPQHF	TGCGCCAGCAGCCACAGAGAAGGACAGGGGAATCAGCCCCAGCATTTT
TRBV11-3	-	TRBJ1-5	TRBD1	CASSLGQGVQPQHF	TGTGCCAGCAGCCTCGGACAGGGGGTTCAGCCCCAGCATTTT
TRBV14	few	TRBJ1-1	-	CASSQGLTLNTEAFF	TGTGCCAGCAGCCAAGGCTTGACACTGAACACTGAAGCTTTCTTT
TRBV4-3	-	TRBJ1-5	TRBD1	CASSQVYRGDQPQHF	TGCGCCAGCAGCCAAGTGTACAGGGGTGATCAGCCCCAGCATTTT
TRBV27	-	TRBJ2-3	TRBD1	CASSPRGTADTQYF	TGTGCCAGCAGTCCCAGGGGGACAGCAGATACGCAGTATTTT
TRBV18	-	TRBJ2-1	TRBD1	CASSPFDDRGQFF	TGTGCCAGCTCACCATTCGACGACAGGGGTCAGTTCTTC
TRBV7-9	-	TRBJ1-2	-	CASSLQGFDGYTF	TGTGCCAGCAGCCTACAGGGCTTCGATGGCTACACCTTC
TRBV5-5	few	TRBJ1-4	-	CASSLAGTNHNEKLFF	TGTGCCAGCAGCTTGGCCGGGACAAACCATAATGAAAAACTGTTTTTT
TRBV9	-	TRBJ2-2	TRBD1	CASSPQRQGRTGELFF	TGTGCCAGCAGCCCACAGAGACAGGGGAGGACCGGGGAGCTGTTTTTT
TRBV18	-	TRBJ2-1	TRBD2	CASSPDSGGPINEQFF	TGTGCCAGCTCACCCGATAGCGGGGGGCCGATCAATGAGCAGTTCTTC
TRBV27	-	TRBJ2-3	-	CASSSRDTSTDTQYF	TGTGCCAGCAGCTCCCGGGACACCAGCACAGATACGCAGTATTTT
TRBV14	few	TRBJ1-3	-	CASSHRGAGGNTIYF	TGTGCCAGCAGCCATCGGGGGGCTGGGGGAAACACCATATATTTT
TRBV30	once	TRBJ1-2	-	CAWSPPLSHTF	TGTGCCTGGAGTCCCCCCCTTAGTCACACCTTC
TRBV5-4	-	TRBJ1-6	-	CASSGQDSPLHF	TGTGCCAGCAGCGGGCAGGATTCACCCCTCCACTTT
TRBV7-9	-	TRBJ2-7	TRBD1	CASSRGQGEDEQYF	TGTGCCAGCAGTCGGGGACAGGGAGAGGACGAGCAGTACTTC
TRBV6-1	-	TRBJ1-2	-	CASSMPGGYTF	TGTGCCAGCAGTATGCCGGGGGGCTACACCTTC
TRBV6-1	-	TRBJ2-7	TRBD1	CASTDRGYYEQYF	TGTGCCAGCACGGACAGGGGGTACTACGAGCAGTACTTC
TRBV7-2	-	TRBJ2-1	-	CASSFSGGVNEQFF	TGTGCCAGCAGCTTTAGCGGCGGGGTCAATGAGCAGTTCTTC
TRBV6-6	once	TRBJ2-6	TRBD1	CASSYDRGRGANVLTF	TGTGCCAGCAGTTACGACAGGGGGCGTGGGGCCAACGTCCTGACTTTC
TRBV29-1	once	TRBJ2-2	-	CSVGGGHGTGELFF	TGCAGCGTTGGGGGGGGCCATGGAACCGGGGAGCTGTTTTTT
TRBV6-6	-	TRBJ2-4	-	CASSRELLVTIQYF	TGTGCCAGCAGTCGCGAGCTGTTAGTAACCATTCAGTACTTC
TRBV9	-	TRBJ2-5	TRBD2	CASSVQSSGTSWGETQYF	TGTGCCAGCAGCGTTCAATCCTCCGGGACTAGCTGGGGGGAGACCCAGTACTTC
TRBV5-1	-	TRBJ2-1	TRBD2	CASSPNPSGGGLLNEQFF	TGCGCCAGCAGCCCGAACCCTAGCGGGGGGGGCCTTTTGAATGAGCAGTTCTTC
TRBV19	-	TRBJ1-5	-	CATKKSPNQPQHF	TGTGCCACTAAGAAGTCCCCAAATCAGCCCCAGCATTTT
TRBV5-1	-	TRBJ2-3	-	CASSLNRQGDTQYF	TGCGCCAGCAGCTTGAACAGGCAAGGGGATACGCAGTATTTT
TRBV5-5	-	TRBJ1-2	TRBD1	CASSSEGQGPLGYTF	TGTGCCAGCAGCTCTGAGGGACAGGGCCCCCTAGGCTACACCTTC
TRBV18	-	TRBJ1-2	TRBD1	CASSPFGTGYGYTF	TGTGCCAGCTCACCCTTCGGGACAGGGTATGGCTACACCTTC
TRBV5-1	-	TRBJ2-1	-	CASSPAEGSSYNEQFF	TGCGCCAGCAGCCCCGCTGAGGGTAGCTCCTACAATGAGCAGTTCTTC
TRBV28	-	TRBJ2-3	TRBD2	CASSFPGLTDTQYF	TGTGCCAGCAGTTTCCCGGGACTAACAGATACGCAGTATTTT
TRBV4-2	-	TRBJ1-3	-	CASSPAGYQRNTIYF	TGTGCCAGCAGCCCGGCAGGGTATCAGCGAAACACCATATATTTT
TRBV6-1	-	TRBJ1-6	TRBD1	CASSPRQGNNSPLHF	TGTGCCAGCAGTCCAAGACAGGGGAACAATTCACCCCTCCACTTT
TRBV9	-	TRBJ2-3	TRBD1	CASSVAGLTGGGSDTQYF	TGTGCCAGCAGCGTAGCGGGACTAACAGGGGGCGGTTCGGATACGCAGTATTTT
TRBV7-3	-	TRBJ1-2	-	CASRGTVSGGYTF	TGTGCCAGCAGGGGGACTGTCTCCGGAGGCTACACCTTC
TRBV4-3	few	TRBJ2-7	TRBD1	CASSQDGTGGRDEQYF	TGCGCCAGCAGCCAAGATGGGACAGGGGGTCGTGACGAGCAGTACTTC
TRBV7-6	-	TRBJ2-1	TRBD1	CASSPDQGAYNEQFF	TGTGCCAGCAGCCCTGATCAGGGGGCCTACAATGAGCAGTTCTTC
TRBV5-8	few	TRBJ1-1	-	CASSFRPFRTEAFF	TGTGCCAGCAGCTTTCGCCCGTTTCGGACTGAAGCTTTCTTT
TRBV5-4	-	TRBJ2-3	TRBD2	CASSTGLALDTQYF	TGTGCCAGCAGCACGGGACTAGCCCTCGATACGCAGTATTTT
TRBV19	few	TRBJ1-5	-	CASSMEGESNQPQHF	TGTGCCAGTAGTATGGAAGGAGAAAGCAATCAGCCCCAGCATTTT
TRBV19	once	TRBJ1-1	TRBD1	CASSSRTGGFGEAFF	TGTGCCAGTAGTTCCCGGACAGGGGGCTTCGGTGAAGCTTTCTTT
TRBV5-1	-	TRBJ2-3	-	CASSLAMVGGTDTQYF	TGCGCCAGCAGCTTGGCCATGGTCGGGGGCACAGATACGCAGTATTTT
TRBV2	-	TRBJ2-5	TRBD1	CASSTDRGSETQYF	TGTGCCAGCAGTACGGACAGGGGATCAGAGACCCAGTACTTC
TRBV4-3	-	TRBJ1-4	-	CASSQDWLDEKLFF	TGCGCCAGCAGCCAAGACTGGCTAGATGAAAAACTGTTTTTT